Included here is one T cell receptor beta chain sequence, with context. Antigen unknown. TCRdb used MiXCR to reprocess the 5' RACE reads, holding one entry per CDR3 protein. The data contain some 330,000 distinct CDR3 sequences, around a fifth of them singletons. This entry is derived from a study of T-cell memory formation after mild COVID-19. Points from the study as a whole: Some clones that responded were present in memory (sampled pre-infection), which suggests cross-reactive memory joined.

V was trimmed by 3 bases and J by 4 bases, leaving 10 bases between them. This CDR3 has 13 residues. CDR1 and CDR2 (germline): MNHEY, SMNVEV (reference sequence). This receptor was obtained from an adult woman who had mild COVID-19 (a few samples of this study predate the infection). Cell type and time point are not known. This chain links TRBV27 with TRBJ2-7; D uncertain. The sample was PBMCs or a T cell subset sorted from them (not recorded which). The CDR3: CASSFLGSYEQYF. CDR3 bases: TGTGCCAGCAGTTTTCTGGGTAGTTACGAGCAGTACTTC.